This entry concerns a single TCR beta chain. The antigen is undetermined. Uncultured naive and memory CD4+ T cells supplied DNA for deep TCR-beta sequencing. Repertoires were generated with immunoSEQ multiplex PCR, while TCRdb's copy carries only in-frame clones and drops some. The sample yields 65,000 or so clones, approximately 94% seen once. The sample originates from a study of CD4 T cells in relation to SARS-CoV-2 and coronaviruses. Study results and caveats: The assay detects memory recall responses, not culture-primed primary responses. In roughly 60% of donors, memory CD4+ clonotypes crossrecognized SARS-CoV-2 and at least one common cold coronavirus spike.

The CDR3 consists of 16 residues. The germline V gene encodes CDR1 MGHDK and CDR2 SYGVNS. Trimming took off 3 bases at V and 0 bases at J, with 14 bases between the two ends. The unexposed donors gave CD4+ T cells in about 2011-2019, prior to COVID-19. Sequencing input: naive CD4+ T cells from PBMCs. The subset here: naive CD4+ T cells isolated by negative enrichment. The chain has TRBV25-1 and TRBJ1-2, with D uncertain. The source is a human donor in good health. CDR3 DNA: TGTGCCAGCAGTGACCCCCTCAGGAAATCTAACTATGGCTACACCTTC. Translating gives CASSDPLRKSNYGYTF.